This entry describes one TCR beta chain. No cognate antigen has been identified for it. No base quality values were provided; no much bigger clone lies one nucleotide off. The library came from the immunoSEQ multiplex PCR assay. In the original analysis: A statistical classification framework was developed to diagnose cytomegalovirus status using the catalog of TCR beta chain sequences. This is the immuneACCESS table as TCRdb keeps it, with only in-frame sequences that have V and J called. A part of the clones is gone; compared with another copy, unresolved V genes explain less than half, and the rest is unexplained. That table is the source of V, J and clone size, and D and trimming were worked out from the DNA. Here the sample has 100,000 or so clones; 87% occur a single time. The ten top clones hold under 4.5% of the sample. The data were obtained in a study of cytomegalovirus exposure and HLA in healthy donors (dated by TCRdb to 2016 to 2017). With regard to the full study: According to a later analysis, the 120 or so validation repertoires were produced on the same platform as the approximately 610 repertoires of the first cohort. A separate validation cohort of roughly 110 different subjects was used in addition to the roughly 670-subject first cohort. The study aimed to test whether signatures of past pathogen exposure could be identified by cataloging public T cell receptors. To predict cytomegalovirus infection status, the study combined high-throughput TCR immunosequencing, statistical association of individual TCRs with disease status, and machine learning. General findings and caveats noted by the study authors: A few of the identified cytomegalovirus-associated TCR beta chains were confirmed in vitro to be specific for cytomegalovirus antigens. A later analysis lacked HLA typing for the validation cohort, so it scored co-occurrence in that cohort across all 110 or so repertoires. The authors suggested that the approach could potentially be generalized to other disease states and immunological phenotypes. Most TCR sequences were seen in very few donors, while some public TCRs were found in many individuals. The classifier was reported to diagnose cytomegalovirus status with high specificity and sensitivity in both the original cohort and the validation cohort. A later analysis found that TCRs clustered in the first cohort also tended to co-occur in the 120 or so validation repertoires, with approximately 94% of cluster scores above 0. In the study, 150 to 200 TCR beta chains were listed as associated with cytomegalovirus.

Separate from the approximately 670-subject first cohort, the validation cohort of 90 to 150 subjects was the group to which the donors belonged. The CDR1 and CDR2 encoded by the germline V gene are MNHEY and SVGAGI. The CDR3, from cysteine to phenylalanine, totals 16 residues. Only the CDR3 part of the read is kept: 48 bases, read in frame from the first base. V ends up 4 bases short and J 1 base short, with an unmatched junction base count of 6. The specimen was PBMCs. This TCR came from a woman younger than 45 in good health and CMV-seronegative. The rearranged segments are TRBV6-5 and TRBJ1-1; 10 nucleotides in the junction match TRBD1. The CDR3 protein sequence reads: CASSSGQGIGNTEAFF. The DNA sequence is TGTGCCAGCAGTTCGGGACAGGGGATTGGGAACACTGAAGCTTTCTTT.